These 24 T cell receptor beta chains share one sample of origin, sequenced in a study of beta chain features in type 1 diabetes. Study-wide results and limits: Shorter TCRB CDR3s, moderately but significantly so, were found in Type 1 diabetes patients in all four CD4+ subsets.

Their antigens remain unidentified. Of the isolated RNA, all was reverse transcribed, and so the sequenced material was expressed TCRB transcripts. Sequencing used immunoSEQ multiplex PCR; TCRdb keeps in-frame clones, though not all of them. The sample includes under 400,000 clones, roughly 12% seen only once; the top ten take 0.01%. The sequenced sample consisted of naive CD4+ T cells from blood. All receptors derive from a young woman with type 1 diabetes.

This clone has more than one count but fewer than ten. This chain uses TRBV18 with TRBJ2-7; 7 bases map to TRBD2. The CDR3 contains 16 residues. Losses at the gene ends were 3 bases for V and 6 bases for J; bases not matched to a gene: 14. In germline, CDR1 is KGHSH, CDR2 LQKENI. The CDR3 nucleotides read TGTGCCAGCTCACCGGCTGTCGGAGCGGGGTTGGGCGAGCAGTACTTC. Translation gives CASSPAVGAGLGEQYF.

This clone was counted between two and nine times. The rearrangement uses TRBV5-1 and TRBJ2-1; 9 bases are a match to TRBD1. With 2 bases clipped from V and 7 bases from J, the junction kept 4 bases outside the gene matches. This CDR3 is 14 amino acids long. CDR1 and CDR2 (germline): SGHRS, YFSETQ. CDR3 in DNA: TGCGCCAGCAGCTTCGGGACAGGGAGTAATGAGCAGTTCTTC. Translation gives CASSFGTGSNEQFF.

This clone has more than one count but fewer than ten. The chain uses TRBV11-2 and TRBJ1-6; no clear D gene. Trimming stripped 5 bases from V and 6 bases from J, with 5 bases between. The CDR3 runs 12 residues. CDR1 is SGHAT and CDR2 is FQNNGV in the germline V gene. The CDR3 sequence: CASSPFNSPLHF. CDR3 sequence (DNA): TGTGCCAGCAGCCCCTTTAATTCACCCCTCCACTTT.

The V call is TRBV29-1, the J call TRBJ2-7, with a tentative D call TRBD1 (5 bases). Trimming removed 6 bases from V and 3 bases from J, with 12 bases in between. The germline V gene has CDR1 SQVTM and CDR2 ANQGSEA. The CDR3 spans 12 residues. The CDR3 DNA reads TGCAGCGTCCTAACAGGTATCTACGAGCAGTACTTC. This encodes CSVLTGIYEQYF.

This rearrangement joins TRBV7-9 to TRBJ1-4; D gene unclear. V lost 0 bases to trimming and J lost 14 bases, with 10 bases between them. The CDR3 covers 12 residues. The germline CDR1 and CDR2 sequences are SEHNR and FQNEAQ (reference sequence). CDR3 protein: CASSLAPTGLFF. The CDR3 DNA reads TGTGCCAGCAGCTTAGCCCCCACGGGTCTGTTTTTT.

This clone was observed a few times. The V call is TRBV18, the J call TRBJ2-1; D uncertain. The CDR3 contains 16 residues. Germline V gene sequence: CDR1 KGHSH, CDR2 LQKENI. V lost 6 bases and J lost 4, with 19 bases in between. CDR3 region: CASSTSTPTTYNEQFF. In nucleotides, the CDR3 is TGTGCCAGCTCGACATCAACTCCGACCACTTACAATGAGCAGTTCTTC.

This clone came up a few times. The V and J genes are TRBV4-1 and TRBJ2-7, with TRBD2 identical over 7 bases. The junction had 14 bases not matched to a gene; V was cut back by 6 bases and J by 6 bases. In germline, CDR1 is MGHRA, CDR2 YSYEKL. There are 15 residues in the CDR3. As DNA, the CDR3 is TGCGCCAGCAGTCCTCTTAGCCGCGGGAGTCGCGAGCAGTACTTC. Its translation is CASSPLSRGSREQYF.

This clone was seen a handful of times. The genes are TRBV30 and TRBJ2-7; D is possibly TRBD2 (5 bases). This CDR3 is built from 15 residues. Germline values: CDR1 GTSNPN, CDR2 SVGIG (reference sequence). V gave up 0 bases and J gave up 2 bases, with 14 bases separating them. The DNA of the CDR3 is TGTGCCTGGAGTGTTCTAGCACCGAAGGCCTACGAGCAGTACTTC. Protein: CAWSVLAPKAYEQYF.

The sample holds a few counts of this clone. The genes are TRBV9 and TRBJ2-3; possibly TRBD1 for D (6 bases). In germline, CDR1 is SGDLS, CDR2 YYNGEE. The CDR3 length is 15 residues. The V end lost 3 bases, the J end lost 1 base, and 12 bases lay between the germline ends. CDR3 nucleotide sequence: TGTGCCAGCAGCGCAGGGGTAGCGCGCACAGATACGCAGTATTTT. Translation gives CASSAGVARTDTQYF.

This clone was counted only a few times. The chain recombines TRBV28 with TRBJ1-2; D gene unclear. CDR1 is MDHEN and CDR2 is SYDVKM in the germline V gene. V lost 1 base, J lost 4 bases, and 10 bases lay in between. The CDR3 runs 14 residues. The CDR3 nucleotides read TGTGCCAGCAGTTTATTGGCGGGTGGCTATGGCTACACCTTC. Translating gives CASSLLAGGYGYTF.

This clone occurred a few times. The chain uses TRBV6-4 and TRBJ2-2; D may be TRBD1 (5 bases). The germline CDR1 and CDR2 sequences are MRHNA and SNTAGT. Trimming shortened V by 10 bases and J by 3 bases, and 15 bases separated the two germline ends. The length of the CDR3 is 14 residues. CDR3 in DNA: TGTGCCACCACTGCGACAGCGTACACCGGGGAGCTGTTTTTT. Translation: CATTATAYTGELFF.

V usage is TRBV30 and J usage is TRBJ2-3; D perhaps matches TRBD1 (6 bases). This CDR3 is built from 13 residues. CDR1 GTSNPN and CDR2 SVGIG come from the germline V gene (reference sequence). V lost 3 bases and J 3 bases, leaving 10 bases between the germline ends. CDR3 loop: CAWSRGSTDTQYF. CDR3 coding DNA: TGTGCCTGGAGCAGGGGATCTACAGATACGCAGTATTTT.

The genes are TRBV4-3 and TRBJ2-3; 12 bases map to TRBD2. Germline loops: CDR1 LGHNA, CDR2 YSLEER. Germline trimming cut 3 bases from V and 3 bases from J; bases unmatched to any gene: 4. The CDR3 covers 16 residues. The CDR3: CASSHASGGVTDTQYF. Here the CDR3 DNA reads TGCGCCAGCAGCCACGCTAGCGGGGGGGTGACAGATACGCAGTATTTT.

This clone was seen only a few times. The rearrangement joins TRBV29-1 to TRBJ2-1; 8 positions agree with TRBD2. CDR3 length: 19 residues. J was trimmed by 2 bases and V by 0 bases; bases with no gene match: 15. CDR1 is SQVTM, CDR2 ANQGSEA, per germline. CDR3 sequence (DNA): TGCAGCGTTGAAGAGGGGGATGATTTCGGGGGGGCCGCCTACAATGAGCAGTTCTTC. Protein: CSVEEGDDFGGAAYNEQFF.

This clone was detected a few times. This chain joins TRBV30 and TRBJ1-5; TRBD1 agrees at 9 bases. Germline values: CDR1 GTSNPN, CDR2 SVGIG (reference sequence). The CDR3 has 18 residues. V was pared by 1 base and J by 1 base, with 11 bases of the junction left unmatched. The CDR3 DNA follows: TGTGCCTGGAGTGATACCCTTACCGGGACAGGGAGCAATCAGCCCCAGCATTTT. Amino acids: CAWSDTLTGTGSNQPQHF.

This clone has more than one count but fewer than ten. V gene TRBV7-9 combines with J gene TRBJ2-7, with a possible D match to TRBD2 (7 bases). With 6 bases removed from V and 7 bases from J, the gap between germline ends came to 16 bases. Germline CDR1 is SEHNR and CDR2 is FQNEAQ (reference sequence). The CDR3 is made up of 13 amino acids. The CDR3 reads CASSTGRAGEQYF. The CDR3 DNA is TGTGCCAGCAGTACAGGGAGGGCGGGTGAGCAGTACTTC.

This clone came up a few times. The V call is TRBV7-2, the J call TRBJ2-6, with unresolved D. Per the germline V gene, CDR1 is SGHTA and CDR2 is FQGNSA. The CDR3 totals 17 residues. Deletions cut 5 bases from V and 2 bases from J, with 16 bases between. The CDR3 loop is CASSIERSRTGANVLTF. CDR3 bases: TGTGCCAGCAGCATTGAACGGTCCAGGACTGGGGCCAACGTCCTGACTTTC.

This clone was counted a few times. The V call is TRBV7-9, the J call TRBJ2-1; the match to TRBD2 covers 10 bases. CDR1 SEHNR and CDR2 FQNEAQ come from the germline V gene (reference sequence). This CDR3 is built from 14 residues. V was pared by 3 bases and J by 8 bases, with 4 bases of the junction left unmatched. The CDR3 spells CASSLLAGVHEQFF. CDR3 nucleotide sequence: TGTGCCAGCAGCTTGCTAGCGGGAGTCCATGAGCAGTTCTTC.

The J gene is TRBJ2-7, the V gene TRBV7-2, with D possibly matching TRBD1 (5 bases). Germline V gene data show CDR1 as SGHTA and CDR2 as FQGNSA. V was trimmed by 5 bases and J by 2 bases, leaving 7 bases between them. The CDR3 totals 12 residues. The DNA for the CDR3 is TGTGCCAGCAGCACGGACACCTACGAGCAGTACTTC. This sequence encodes CASSTDTYEQYF.

V usage is TRBV29-1 and J usage is TRBJ2-7; 7 bases match TRBD1. Germline CDR1 is SQVTM and CDR2 is ANQGSEA. This CDR3 is 15 amino acids long. Losses at the gene ends were 3 bases for V and 2 bases for J; bases not matched to a gene: 10. CDR3 DNA: TGCAGCGTTGAGGGAGTCCCGGGACAGCCCTACGAGCAGTACTTC. Translated, it gives CSVEGVPGQPYEQYF.

This clone has just a few counts. This chain connects TRBV2 to TRBJ1-2; no firm D call. V shed 5 bases and J shed 8 bases, with 15 bases lying between them. Germline CDR1 and CDR2: SNHLY and FYNNEI. The CDR3 totals 13 residues. The CDR3 spells CASSSTAAEGYTF. The CDR3 DNA follows: TGTGCCAGCAGTTCGACGGCGGCGGAAGGCTACACCTTC.

The chain employs TRBV19 and TRBJ2-1; tentatively, D is TRBD2 (5 bases). CDR3 length equals 15 residues. In germline, CDR1 is LNHDA, CDR2 SQIVND (reference sequence). The V end was cut by 3 bases, the J end by 9 bases, with 18 bases between. CDR3 DNA: TGTGCCAGTAGTATCGACGTTATCAACAGCGGTGAGCAGTTCTTC. It is translated as CASSIDVINSGEQFF.

J is TRBJ1-2 and V is TRBV12-5, with D unresolved. V lost 7 bases, J lost 2 bases, and 11 bases lay in between. The germline CDR1 and CDR2 sequences are LGHNT and FRNRAP. This CDR3 region has 13 residues. This CDR3 reads CASALSVNYGYTF. The CDR3 coding sequence is TGTGCTAGTGCCCTTTCCGTGAACTATGGCTACACCTTC.

This clone was picked up one time. The gene calls are TRBV15 and TRBJ1-5; D gene uncertain. Germline CDR1 LNHNV, CDR2 YYDKDF (reference sequence). V was shortened by 6 bases and J by 16 bases, with 25 bases between the two germline ends. CDR3 length: 14 amino acids. The CDR3 DNA reads as TGTGCCACCAGTGAGGGCTTCGTAGGGCAAATTGGCCATTTT. Amino acid sequence: CATSEGFVGQIGHF.